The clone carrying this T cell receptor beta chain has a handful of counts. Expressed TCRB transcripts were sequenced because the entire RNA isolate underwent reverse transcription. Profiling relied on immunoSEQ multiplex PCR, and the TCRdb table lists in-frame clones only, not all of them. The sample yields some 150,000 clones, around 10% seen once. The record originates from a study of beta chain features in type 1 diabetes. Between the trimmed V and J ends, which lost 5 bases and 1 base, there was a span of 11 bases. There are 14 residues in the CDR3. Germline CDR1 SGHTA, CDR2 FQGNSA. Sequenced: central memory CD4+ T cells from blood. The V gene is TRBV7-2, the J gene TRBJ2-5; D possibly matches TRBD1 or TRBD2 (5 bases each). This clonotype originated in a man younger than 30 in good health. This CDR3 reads CASSLRDPQETQYF. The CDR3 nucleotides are TGTGCCAGCAGCCTCCGGGACCCCCAAGAGACCCAGTACTTC. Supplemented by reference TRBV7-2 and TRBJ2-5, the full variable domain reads GAGVSQSPSNKVTEKGKDVELRCDPISGHTALYWYRQSLGQGLEFLIYFQGNSAPDKSGLPSDRFSAERTGGSVSTLTIQRTQQEDSAVYLCASSLRDPQETQYFGPGTRLLVL.